The clone carrying this TCR beta chain was found a few times. As yet, its antigen is unknown. V shed 4 bases, J shed 6 bases, and the junction held 9 bases outside the gene matches. Germline CDR1 SGDLS, CDR2 YYNGEE. This CDR3 has 15 amino acids. Included in the TCR beta cDNA libraries were unique molecular identifiers. TCRdb reprocessed the PCR reads via MiXCR and lists one record per CDR3 protein. The sample lists hundreds of thousands of distinct CDR3 sequences, roughly 27% seen once, with around 0.56% in the top ten. These data belong to a study of post-analysis software for immune sequencing data. General study points: Comparison of patients with controls showed roughly five TRBV segments more frequent in patients, TRBV5-6, TRBV5-1 and TRBV20-1 among them.

This chain joins TRBV9 and TRBJ2-1; 8 nucleotides align to TRBD1. The receptor was isolated from a girl between 10 and 17 years old with multiple sclerosis. The sample was blood. The CDR3 bases are TGTGCCAGCAGCCCCCCCGGACAGGGCCGCAATGAGCAGTTCTTC. It codes for CASSPPGQGRNEQFF. The variable domain in full, with the rest retrieved from reference TRBV9 and TRBJ2-1, is DSGVTQTPKHLITATGQRVTLRCSPRSGDLSVYWYQQSLDQGLQFLIQYYNGEERAKGNILERFSAQQFPDLHSELNLSSLELGDSALYFCASSPPGQGRNEQFFGPGTRLTVL.